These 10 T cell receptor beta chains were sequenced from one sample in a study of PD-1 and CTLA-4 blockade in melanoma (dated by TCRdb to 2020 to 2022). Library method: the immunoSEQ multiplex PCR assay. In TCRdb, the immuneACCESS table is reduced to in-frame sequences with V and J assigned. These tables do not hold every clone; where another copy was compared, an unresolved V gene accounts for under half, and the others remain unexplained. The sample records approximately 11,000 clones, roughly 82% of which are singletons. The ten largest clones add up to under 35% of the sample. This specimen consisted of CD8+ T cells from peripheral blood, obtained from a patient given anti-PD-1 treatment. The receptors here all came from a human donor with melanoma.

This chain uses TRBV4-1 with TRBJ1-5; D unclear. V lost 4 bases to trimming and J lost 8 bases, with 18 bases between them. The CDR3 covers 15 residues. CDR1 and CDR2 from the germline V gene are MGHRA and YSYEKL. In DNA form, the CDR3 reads TGCGCCAGCAGCCCTCAAGATAAGGGCACGGAGCCCCAGCATTTT. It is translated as CASSPQDKGTEPQHF.

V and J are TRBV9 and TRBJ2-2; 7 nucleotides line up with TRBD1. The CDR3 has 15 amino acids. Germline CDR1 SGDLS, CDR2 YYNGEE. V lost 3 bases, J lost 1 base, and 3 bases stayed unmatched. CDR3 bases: TGTGCCAGCAGCGCCCGACAGGGGAACACCGGGGAGCTGTTTTTT. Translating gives CASSARQGNTGELFF.

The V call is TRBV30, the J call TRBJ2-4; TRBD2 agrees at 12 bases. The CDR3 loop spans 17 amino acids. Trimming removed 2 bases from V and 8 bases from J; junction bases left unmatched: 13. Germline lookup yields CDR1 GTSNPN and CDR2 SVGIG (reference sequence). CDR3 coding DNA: TGTGCCTGGAGTCCCGCTAGCGGGGGGGCCGGATGGGACATTCAGTACTTC. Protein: CAWSPASGGAGWDIQYF. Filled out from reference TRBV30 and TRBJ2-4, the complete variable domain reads SQTIHQWPATLVQPVGSPLSLECTVEGTSNPNLYWYRQAAGRGLQLLFYSVGIGQISSEVPQNLSASRPQDRQFILSSKKLLLSDSGFYLCAWSPASGGAGWDIQYFGAGTRLSVL.

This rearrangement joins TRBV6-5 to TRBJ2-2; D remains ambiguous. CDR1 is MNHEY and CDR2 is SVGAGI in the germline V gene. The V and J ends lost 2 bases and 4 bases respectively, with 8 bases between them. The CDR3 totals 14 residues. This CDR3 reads CASSYDPRTGELFF. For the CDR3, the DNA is TGTGCCAGCAGTTACGACCCGCGCACCGGGGAGCTGTTTTTT.

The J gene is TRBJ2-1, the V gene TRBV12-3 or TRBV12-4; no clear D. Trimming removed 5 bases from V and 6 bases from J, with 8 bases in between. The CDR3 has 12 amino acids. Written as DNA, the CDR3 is TGTGCCAGCAGTCTTACGGCCAATGAGCAGTTCTTC. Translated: CASSLTANEQFF.

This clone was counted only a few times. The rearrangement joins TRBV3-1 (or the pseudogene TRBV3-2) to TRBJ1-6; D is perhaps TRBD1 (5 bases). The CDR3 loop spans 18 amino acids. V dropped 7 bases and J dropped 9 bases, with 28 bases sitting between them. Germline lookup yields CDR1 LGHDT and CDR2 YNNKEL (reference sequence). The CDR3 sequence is CASIAPKQAAHNGSPLHF. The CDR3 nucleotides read TGTGCCAGCATCGCTCCCAAACAGGCTGCCCATAATGGTTCACCCCTCCACTTT.

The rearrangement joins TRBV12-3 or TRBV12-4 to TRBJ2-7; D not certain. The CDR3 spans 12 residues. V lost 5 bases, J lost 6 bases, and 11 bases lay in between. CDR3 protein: CASSPNLLEQYF. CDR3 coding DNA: TGTGCCAGCAGTCCGAACCTGCTCGAGCAGTACTTC.

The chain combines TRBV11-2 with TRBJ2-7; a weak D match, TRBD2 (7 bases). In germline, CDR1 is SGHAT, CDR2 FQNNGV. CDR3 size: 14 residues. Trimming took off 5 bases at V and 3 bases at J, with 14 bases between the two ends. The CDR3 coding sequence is TGTGCCAGCAGCCAGTGGGGAGGGGGCTACGAGCAGTACTTC. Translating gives CASSQWGGGYEQYF.

This CDR3 reads CASSDLGGGEAFF. CDR3 nucleotide sequence: TGTGCCAGCAGTGACCTGGGGGGAGGTGAAGCTTTCTTT. This chain joins TRBV6-1 and TRBJ1-1; a possible D gene is TRBD1 (5 bases). Trimming took off 3 bases at V and 7 bases at J, with 12 bases between the two ends. CDR1 MNHNS and CDR2 SASEGT come from the germline V gene. CDR3 length: 13 amino acids.

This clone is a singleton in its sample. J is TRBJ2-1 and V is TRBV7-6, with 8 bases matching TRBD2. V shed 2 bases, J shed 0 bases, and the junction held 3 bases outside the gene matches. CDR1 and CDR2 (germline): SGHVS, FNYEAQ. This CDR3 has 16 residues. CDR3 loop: CASSLTGGSSYNEQFF. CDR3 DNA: TGTGCCAGCAGCTTAACGGGGGGGAGCTCCTACAATGAGCAGTTCTTC.